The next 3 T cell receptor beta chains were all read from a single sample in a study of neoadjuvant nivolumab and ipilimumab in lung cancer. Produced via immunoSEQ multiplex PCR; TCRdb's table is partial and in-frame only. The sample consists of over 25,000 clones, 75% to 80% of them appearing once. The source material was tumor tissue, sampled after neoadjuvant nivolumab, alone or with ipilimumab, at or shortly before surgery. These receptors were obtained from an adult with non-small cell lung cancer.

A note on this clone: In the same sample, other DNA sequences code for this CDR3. CDR3 nucleotides: TGTGCCAGCAGTTACTCGACTGGCGGAAAACTGTTTTTT. Protein product: CASSYSTGGKLFF. The chain recombines TRBV6-5 with TRBJ1-4; no definite D call. This CDR3 comprises 13 residues. With 0 bases removed from V and 10 bases from J, the gap between germline ends came to 9 bases. Germline values: CDR1 MNHEY, CDR2 SVGAGI.

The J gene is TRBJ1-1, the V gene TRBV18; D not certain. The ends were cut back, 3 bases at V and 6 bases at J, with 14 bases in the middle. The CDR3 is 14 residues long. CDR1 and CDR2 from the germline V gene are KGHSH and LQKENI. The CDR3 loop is CASSPRGEAPEAFF. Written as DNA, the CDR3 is TGTGCCAGCTCACCCCGCGGGGAGGCCCCTGAAGCTTTCTTT.

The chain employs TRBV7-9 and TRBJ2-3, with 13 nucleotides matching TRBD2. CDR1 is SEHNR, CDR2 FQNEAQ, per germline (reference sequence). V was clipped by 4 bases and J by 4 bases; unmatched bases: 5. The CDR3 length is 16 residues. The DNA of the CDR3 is TGTGCCAGCAGCTCACCCGGGACTAGCGGGGCAGATACGCAGTATTTT. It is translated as CASSSPGTSGADTQYF. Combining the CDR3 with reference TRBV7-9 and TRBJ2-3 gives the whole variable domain DTGVSQNPRHKITKRGQNVTFRCDPISEHNRLYWYRQTLGQGPEFLTYFQNEAQLEKSRLLSDRFSAERPKGSFSTLEIQRTEQGDSAMYLCASSSPGTSGADTQYFGPGTRLTVL.